The next 8 T cell receptor beta chains were all read from a single sample in a study of CD8 T cells in Susac syndrome. The RNA input was roughly 0.5 to 1 ug, and it was reverse transcribed with random hexamers. Via MiXCR, TCRdb re-called the immunoSEQ multiplex PCR reads, giving one row per CDR3 protein. The top ten hold less than 0.3% of the sample, which has about 21,000 distinct CDR3 sequences, 90% to 95% seen once. The source material was CD8+ T cells from PBMCs. The receptor set was obtained from a human donor in good health.

The chain has TRBV6-2 or TRBV6-3 and TRBJ2-1; 11 bases are a match to TRBD2. Per the germline V gene, CDR1 is MNHEY and CDR2 is SVGEGT. This CDR3 comprises 14 residues. Unmatched junction bases numbered 5, after V lost 5 bases and J lost 8 bases. CDR3 residues: CASSTLAGVDEQFF. In nucleotides, the CDR3 is TGTGCCAGCAGTACACTAGCGGGGGTGGATGAGCAGTTCTTC.

The chain combines TRBV15 with TRBJ1-4; D is uncertain. This CDR3 has 15 amino acids. CDR1 is LNHNV and CDR2 is YYDKDF in the germline V gene (reference sequence). V shed 2 bases and J shed 5 bases, with 12 bases lying between them. The CDR3 here is CATSRSRGQNEKLFF. The CDR3, as DNA: TGTGCCACCAGCAGATCGAGAGGGCAAAATGAAAAACTGTTTTTT.

The rearrangement links TRBV11-2 to TRBJ2-7, with TRBD1 matching 9 bases. CDR1 and CDR2 (germline): SGHAT, FQNNGV. The trim removed 4 bases at V and 2 bases at J, leaving 3 bases unmatched. The CDR3 extends over 14 amino acids. This CDR3 reads CASSSGTGTYEQYF. Written as DNA, the CDR3 is TGTGCCAGCAGCTCGGGGACAGGGACCTACGAGCAGTACTTC.

The chain has TRBV24-1 and TRBJ2-1, with 8 bases fitting TRBD2. Germline trimming cut 9 bases from V and 5 bases from J; bases unmatched to any gene: 8. Germline V gene data show CDR1 as KGHDR and CDR2 as SFDVKD. CDR3 length: 14 amino acids. The CDR3 bases are TGTGCCACCCGTGGTAGCGGGGAGGACAATGAGCAGTTCTTC. It is translated as CATRGSGEDNEQFF.

The V call is TRBV6-2 or TRBV6-3, the J call TRBJ1-2; the match to TRBD1 covers 7 bases. Germline CDR1 is MNHEY and CDR2 is SVGEGT. The CDR3 sequence is 15 residues long. The ends lost 7 bases at V and 14 bases at J; junction bases unmatched: 22. CDR3 in amino acids: CASKTSGGDSSPETF. The CDR3 DNA reads as TGTGCCAGCAAAACCTCGGGAGGGGACAGCTCCCCGGAAACCTTC.

CDR3 residues: CASSFGGGSYNEQFF. The CDR3 DNA reads TGTGCCAGCAGTTTCGGCGGGGGTTCCTACAATGAGCAGTTCTTC. V and J are TRBV27 and TRBJ2-1; 7 bases agree with TRBD2. Germline V gene lookup returns CDR1 MNHEY and CDR2 SMNVEV (reference sequence). V was clipped by 3 bases and J by 1 base; unmatched bases: 3. The length of the CDR3 is 15 residues.

The rearrangement joins TRBV12-3 or TRBV12-4 to TRBJ1-3, with D unclear. The CDR3 loop spans 15 amino acids. The V and J ends lost 6 bases and 0 bases respectively, with 12 bases between them. CDR3 nucleotide sequence: TGTGCCAGCAGCCTGGTGGCGAGCTCTGGAAACACCATATATTTT. Encoded protein: CASSLVASSGNTIYF.

The V and J genes are TRBV20-1 and TRBJ1-2; 10 bases fit TRBD1. Germline V CDR1 and CDR2: DFQATT, SNEGSKA (reference sequence). The CDR3 has 17 amino acids. J lost 4 bases, V lost 0 bases, and 11 bases had no gene match. CDR3 sequence reads: CSARDTSTGGRIYGYTF. CDR3 in DNA: TGCAGTGCTAGAGATACCTCGACAGGGGGCAGAATCTATGGCTACACCTTC.